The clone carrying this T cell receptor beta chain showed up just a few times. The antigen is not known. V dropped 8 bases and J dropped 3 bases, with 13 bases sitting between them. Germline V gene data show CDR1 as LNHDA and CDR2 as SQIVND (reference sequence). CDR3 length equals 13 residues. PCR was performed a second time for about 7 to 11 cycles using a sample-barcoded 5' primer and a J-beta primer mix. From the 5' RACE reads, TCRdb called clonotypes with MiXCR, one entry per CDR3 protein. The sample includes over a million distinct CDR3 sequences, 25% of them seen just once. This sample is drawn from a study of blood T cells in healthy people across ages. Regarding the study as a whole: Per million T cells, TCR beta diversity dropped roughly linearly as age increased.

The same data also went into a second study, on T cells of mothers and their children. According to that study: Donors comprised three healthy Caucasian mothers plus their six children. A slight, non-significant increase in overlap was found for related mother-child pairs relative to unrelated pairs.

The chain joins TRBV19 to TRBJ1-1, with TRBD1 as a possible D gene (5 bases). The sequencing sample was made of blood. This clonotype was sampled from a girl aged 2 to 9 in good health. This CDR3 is CASASWGYTEAFF. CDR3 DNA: TGTGCCAGTGCCTCGTGGGGGTACACTGAAGCTTTCTTT. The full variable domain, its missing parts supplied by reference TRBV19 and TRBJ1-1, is DGGITQSPKYLFRKEGQNVTLSCEQNLNHDAMYWYRQDPGQGLRLIYYSQIVNDFQKGDIAEGYSVSREKKESFPLTVTSAQKNPTAFYLCASASWGYTEAFFGQGTRLTVV.